Presented here are 19 T cell receptor beta chains from one specimen sequenced in a study of blood T cells in healthy people across ages. A second about 7 to 12 cycle PCR used barcoded and J-beta primers. From the 5' RACE reads, TCRdb called clonotypes with MiXCR, one entry per CDR3 protein. The table records around 1,500,000 distinct CDR3 sequences, 40% to 50% of them present only once. The source material was blood. These receptors came from a woman between 18 and 29 years old in good health.

This clonotype was observed a few times. This CDR3 is CASRTDRDYQPQHF. In nucleotides, the CDR3 is TGTGCCAGCAGAACAGACAGGGACTATCAGCCCCAGCATTTT. The rearrangement links TRBV6-2 or TRBV6-3 to TRBJ1-5; 7 nucleotides line up with TRBD1. This CDR3 region has 14 residues. J was trimmed by 5 bases and V by 6 bases; bases with no gene match: 7. Looked up from germline, CDR1 is MNHEY and CDR2 is SVGEGT.

This chain uses TRBV7-2 with TRBJ2-3, with 14 bases fitting TRBD2. CDR1 SGHTA and CDR2 FQGNSA come from the germline V gene. The ends lost 6 bases at V and 4 bases at J; junction bases unmatched: 12. The CDR3 spans 18 residues. The CDR3 nucleotides are TGTGCCAGCAGGCCGAGACTAGCGGGAGGGCCAAGGTCAGATACGCAGTATTTT. The encoded protein is CASRPRLAGGPRSDTQYF.

The chain is built from TRBV6-1 and TRBJ2-5; weak D call: TRBD2 (5 bases). The better agreement between TRBJ2-7 and the DNA end casts doubt on the J call. In germline, CDR1 is MNHNS, CDR2 SASEGT. The CDR3 sequence is 14 residues long. CDR3 sequence: CASTRADSTYEQYF. The CDR3 region has the DNA TGTGCCAGCACGCGTGCGGACTCCACCTACGAGCAGTACTTC.

This clonotype was detected a few times. The chain has TRBV7-9 and TRBJ1-2; 7 nucleotides agree with TRBD1. The V gene's germline CDR1 is SEHNR and CDR2 FQNEAQ (reference sequence). Losses at the gene ends were 5 bases for V and 6 bases for J; bases not matched to a gene: 9. This CDR3 contains 14 residues. The CDR3 nucleotides read TGTGCCAGCAGCCCCCGGGTGACAGGGCATGGCTACACCTTC. It is translated as CASSPRVTGHGYTF.

The genes are TRBV10-3 and TRBJ1-1; D is uncertain. The V gene's germline CDR1 is ENHRY and CDR2 SYGVKD. Trimming pared 0 bases from V and 4 bases from J, leaving 12 bases between. This CDR3 contains 15 residues. CDR3 DNA sequence: TGTGCCATCAGTGAGTCCGGGGAGGGAGGCACTGAAGCTTTCTTT. This gives the protein CAISESGEGGTEAFF.

The gene calls are TRBV7-2 and TRBJ2-5, with 9 bases aligning to TRBD2. The germline V gene has CDR1 SGHTA and CDR2 FQGNSA. The CDR3 has 14 amino acids. J lost 11 bases, V lost 6 bases, and 13 bases had no gene match. The CDR3 DNA reads as TGTGCCAGCAGGGCTAGCGGGGAGTACAATGAGCAGTACTTC. It codes for CASRASGEYNEQYF.

This clonotype was observed a handful of times. The chain is built from TRBV27 and TRBJ2-7, with 12 bases that match TRBD2. CDR3 size: 15 residues. V trimming: 0 bases; J trimming: 3 bases; junction bases outside the gene matches: 0. CDR1 is MNHEY and CDR2 is SMNVEV in the germline V gene (reference sequence). The DNA for the CDR3 is TGTGCCAGCAGTTTATCGACTAGCGGGAGCTACGAGCAGTACTTC. This codes for CASSLSTSGSYEQYF.

This clonotype came up a few times. The chain recombines TRBV7-2 with TRBJ2-1; D possibly corresponds to TRBD2 (5 bases). CDR1 is SGHTA, CDR2 FQGNSA, per germline. Trimming pared 1 base from V and 10 bases from J, leaving 14 bases between. This CDR3 is built from 14 residues. Here the CDR3 reads CASSLGGVTGEQFF. CDR3 nucleotides: TGTGCCAGCAGCTTAGGGGGAGTTACGGGGGAGCAGTTCTTC.

This chain connects TRBV7-2 to TRBJ1-5; no definite D call. This CDR3 is built from 15 residues. The V and J ends lost 4 bases and 0 bases respectively, with 10 bases between them. In germline, CDR1 is SGHTA, CDR2 FQGNSA. In DNA, the CDR3 is TGTGCCAGCAGCTCAGGCCCTTATAGCAATCAGCCCCAGCATTTT. This encodes CASSSGPYSNQPQHF.

This clonotype was observed at least ten times. The chain is built from TRBV29-1 and TRBJ2-1; 9 bases are shared with TRBD2. Germline CDR1 SQVTM, CDR2 ANQGSEA. There are 16 residues in the CDR3. Trimming at V came to 1 base and at J to 1 base, leaving 5 bases not matched to a gene. The CDR3 nucleotides read TGCAGCGTTGAAGTTTCGCTAGCGGGATCCTACAATGAGCAGTTCTTC. It encodes CSVEVSLAGSYNEQFF.

This sequence joins TRBV14 and TRBJ2-3; the match to TRBD2 covers 9 bases. J lost 4 bases, V lost 3 bases, and 14 bases had no gene match. Germline-derived CDR1 and CDR2 are SGHDN and FVKESK. The CDR3 runs to 18 residues. The CDR3 loop is CASSHDPKREAWADTQYF. In nucleotides, the CDR3 is TGTGCCAGCAGCCATGACCCCAAGCGGGAGGCCTGGGCAGATACGCAGTATTTT.

This clonotype was recorded a few times. The chain carries TRBV11-2 and TRBJ2-7, with 7 nucleotides matching TRBD2. Germline V CDR1 and CDR2: SGHAT, FQNNGV. The CDR3 is 15 residues long. J gave up 2 bases and V 1 base, and 5 bases lay outside the gene matches. The CDR3, as DNA: TGTGCCAGCAGCTTAGCTAGCGGACTTCCCTACGAGCAGTACTTC. Translation gives CASSLASGLPYEQYF.

In regard to this clonotype: Its ends do not fully match the called genes, so a read error is possible. This chain joins TRBV10-3 and TRBJ2-7; 7 positions agree with TRBD1. This CDR3 has 18 amino acids. In germline, CDR1 is ENHRY, CDR2 SYGVKD. The CDR3, as DNA: TGTGCCATCAGTCAAACCCCGGGACAGCAGTCCAACTCCTACGAGAAGTACTTC. Its translation is CAISQTPGQQSNSYEKYF.

The chain employs TRBV12-3 or TRBV12-4 and TRBJ1-5, with TRBD1 as a possible D gene (5 bases). This CDR3 is 18 amino acids long. Trimming removed 3 bases at V and 2 bases at J, with 20 bases between. CDR3 in amino acids: CASSFSPIQGTGNQPQHF. Written as DNA, the CDR3 is TGTGCCAGCAGTTTTTCCCCGATCCAGGGAACGGGCAATCAGCCCCAGCATTTT.

The chain uses TRBV4-2 and TRBJ2-2, with D perhaps TRBD1 (7 bases). Germline lookup yields CDR1 LGHNA and CDR2 YNFKEQ. Trimming took 0 bases from V and 7 from J, leaving 15 bases between them. This CDR3 region has 16 residues. CDR3 sequence reads: CASSQDPHQGGGELFF. The CDR3 nucleotides are TGTGCCAGCAGCCAAGATCCACACCAGGGGGGCGGGGAGCTGTTTTTT.

In its sample, this clonotype was seen once. V is TRBV7-2 and J is TRBJ2-1, with D possibly TRBD1 on 7 matching bases. TRBJ2-7 matches the DNA end more closely, so the J call is doubtful. Germline V gene sequence: CDR1 SGHTA, CDR2 FQGNSA. The CDR3 totals 16 residues. CDR3 loop: CASSLEGAGAYNEQYF. CDR3 coding DNA: TGTGCCAGCAGCTTGGAGGGGGCAGGGGCGTACAATGAGCAGTACTTC.

This chain joins TRBV6-6 and TRBJ2-7; D is uncertain. The germline V gene has CDR1 MNHNY and CDR2 SVGAGI (reference sequence). The CDR3 is 15 residues long. The germline V and J ends were trimmed by 6 bases and 2 bases, with 17 bases remaining between them. The CDR3, as DNA: TGTGCCAGCAGACCTACAGCTACAATTACCTACGAGCAGTACTTC. Amino acid sequence: CASRPTATITYEQYF.

This clonotype was counted a few times. The chain links TRBV6-5 to TRBJ1-2, with TRBD1 as a possible D gene (5 bases). V was pared by 7 bases and J by 6 bases, with 12 bases between. There are 12 residues in the CDR3. Germline V gives CDR1 MNHEY, CDR2 SVGAGI. The CDR3 DNA is TGTGCCAGCAAGGGGTTCGCGCATGGCTACACCTTC. Translated: CASKGFAHGYTF.

This clonotype has only one observation. This chain uses TRBV27 with TRBJ1-1; D uncertain. The CDR3 has 16 residues. Trimming stripped 2 bases from V and 0 bases from J, with 13 bases between. Germline V lookup: CDR1 MNHEY, CDR2 SMNVEV (reference sequence). The CDR3 DNA reads as TGTGCCAGCAGTTTAATCCGGGGTAATATGAACACTGAAGCTTTCTTT. It yields the protein CASSLIRGNMNTEAFF.